A single sample gave rise to the 11 T cell receptor beta chains below, sequenced in a study of T cell responses to AZD1222 COVID-19 vaccine. The assay was immunoSEQ multiplex PCR, and TCRdb's table has in-frame clones only and misses some. Of around 100,000 clones in the sample, 88% are singletons; the top ten hold about 1.8%. The source material was peripheral blood, sampled on day 0 of AZD1222 vaccination. Every receptor here comes from an adult in good health.

The rearrangement uses TRBV3-1 (or the pseudogene TRBV3-2) and TRBJ2-5; D is unresolved. Trimming took 4 bases from V and 5 from J, leaving 11 bases between them. Germline V CDR1 and CDR2: LGHDT, YNNKEL (reference sequence). The CDR3 spans 13 residues. The CDR3: CASSLRYTETQYF. The CDR3 nucleotides are TGTGCCAGCAGCCTTCGTTATACGGAGACCCAGTACTTC.

V usage is TRBV3-1 (or the pseudogene TRBV3-2) and J usage is TRBJ2-2; D not resolved. The CDR3 covers 14 residues. Trimming left V 3 bases short and J 4 bases short, with 9 bases between. CDR1 and CDR2 (germline): LGHDT, YNNKEL (reference sequence). The CDR3 reads CASSQAGVTGELFF. As DNA, the CDR3 is TGTGCCAGCAGCCAGGCAGGAGTCACCGGGGAGCTGTTTTTT.

The CDR3 region is CASSEGASGFIYEQFF. In DNA form, the CDR3 reads TGTGCCAGCAGTGAGGGGGCTAGCGGGTTTATCTATGAGCAGTTCTTC. The chain recombines TRBV2 with TRBJ2-1, with TRBD2 identical over 8 bases. The germline V gene encodes CDR1 SNHLY and CDR2 FYNNEI. CDR3 length: 16 amino acids. V shed 3 bases and J 8 bases; nucleotides not matched to a gene: 12.

V gene TRBV27 combines with J gene TRBJ2-2; tentative D call: TRBD2 (5 bases). The CDR3 contains 13 residues. Trimming removed 5 bases at V and 7 bases at J, with 11 bases between. Germline lookup yields CDR1 MNHEY and CDR2 SMNVEV (reference sequence). The CDR3 reads CASSLLGDGELFF. The CDR3 DNA follows: TGTGCCAGCAGTCTACTAGGAGACGGGGAGCTGTTTTTT.

V is TRBV4-1 and J is TRBJ1-1; the D gene is possibly TRBD1 (5 bases). Trimming pared 3 bases from V and 4 bases from J, leaving 18 bases between. The CDR3 has 16 amino acids. Germline-derived CDR1 and CDR2 are MGHRA and YSYEKL. The CDR3 DNA is TGCGCCAGCAGCCACCGGGGACTGCCAATAGGCACTGAAGCTTTCTTT. Encoded protein: CASSHRGLPIGTEAFF.

The J gene is TRBJ1-1, the V gene TRBV29-1, with 8 bases aligning to TRBD1. V shed 7 bases, J shed 4 bases, and the junction held 5 bases outside the gene matches. In germline, CDR1 is SQVTM, CDR2 ANQGSEA. This CDR3 has 12 amino acids. CDR3 nucleotides: TGCAGCGACAGGGGGGTAGCCACTGAAGCTTTCTTT. Translating it yields CSDRGVATEAFF. Based on the CDR3 plus reference TRBV29-1 and TRBJ1-1, the full variable domain is SAVISQKPSRDICQRGTSLTIQCQVDSQVTMMFWYRQQPGQSLTLIATANQGSEATYESGFVIDKFPISRPNLTFSTLTVSNMSPEDSSIYLCSDRGVATEAFFGQGTRLTVV.

This chain joins TRBV5-1 and TRBJ2-1; 14 bases are a match to TRBD2. The V segment lost 4 bases and the J segment 9 bases; nucleotides outside the gene matches: 12. Germline V gene data show CDR1 as SGHRS and CDR2 as YFSETQ. The CDR3 spans 17 residues. The CDR3 reads CASSLRLAGGYPGEQFF. The CDR3 nucleotides are TGCGCCAGCAGCCTAAGACTAGCGGGAGGGTATCCGGGTGAGCAGTTCTTC.

The chain carries TRBV7-2 and TRBJ1-3; D remains unclear. The V gene lost 1 base and the J gene lost 8 bases, with 9 bases spanning the gap. The germline CDR1 and CDR2 sequences are SGHTA and FQGNSA. The CDR3 is 13 amino acids. The CDR3 loop reads CASSLGGGDTIYF. The CDR3 nucleotides read TGTGCCAGCAGCTTAGGAGGAGGTGACACCATATATTTT.

V gene TRBV6-5 combines with J gene TRBJ2-3; D may be TRBD2 (5 bases). Germline V gene lookup returns CDR1 MNHEY and CDR2 SVGAGI. Trimming stripped 0 bases from V and 1 base from J, with 11 bases between. The CDR3 is 16 residues long. The CDR3 region is CASSYSRPRGTDTQYF. The CDR3 coding sequence is TGTGCCAGCAGTTACTCACGCCCGAGGGGCACAGATACGCAGTATTTT.

The chain employs TRBV11-3 and TRBJ1-6; weak D call: TRBD1 (6 bases). Germline loops: CDR1 SGHNT, CDR2 YENEEA. V was clipped by 4 bases and J by 7 bases, with 14 bases between them. This CDR3 is 15 amino acids long. The CDR3 sequence: CASSSTGTSNSPLHF. The CDR3 region has the DNA TGTGCCAGCAGCTCCACCGGGACATCGAATTCACCCCTCCACTTT.

The chain is built from TRBV19 and TRBJ2-7; D gene unclear. Germline V gene data show CDR1 as LNHDA and CDR2 as SQIVND (reference sequence). V was trimmed by 3 bases and J by 0 bases, leaving 9 bases between them. The CDR3 spans 14 residues. In DNA form, the CDR3 reads TGTGCCAGTAGTATGGAAGGGTCCTCCTACGAGCAGTACTTC. It is translated as CASSMEGSSYEQYF.